The T cell receptor beta chain under discussion was sequenced for a study of shared clonotypes between healthy human individuals. There were no recent acute infections or vaccinations among the donors, who were healthy HIV-negative adults. Caucasian adults residing in Nashville, Tennessee made up all the donors. The CDR3 runs 13 residues. V shed 7 bases and J 8 bases; nucleotides not matched to a gene: 5. CDR1 is MNHEY and CDR2 is SMNVEV in the germline V gene (reference sequence). TCRdb's copy holds only in-frame clones and misses some; the assay was immunoSEQ multiplex PCR. The repertoire holds approximately 2.3 million clones, 85% to 95% seen once, with roughly 0.36% in the top ten. Points from the study as a whole: Few donors restricted represented genetic and exposure-history diversity.

Notes on this clone: Its antigen is unknown.

This chain uses TRBV27 with TRBJ1-4, with TRBD1 identical over 9 bases. This receptor was obtained from a man aged 18 to 35 in good health. Some clones in this sample may be carry-over from other donors' samples. The specimen was naive CD4+ T cells from PBMCs. Subset described: CD45RA+ positively selected. For the CDR3, the DNA is TGTGCCAGCAAAGGACAGGGGAGAGAAAAACTGTTTTTT. It translates to CASKGQGREKLFF.